The rows below give T cell receptor beta chains drawn from one sample of a study of beta chain features in type 1 diabetes. Clones were sequenced by immunoSEQ multiplex PCR, and TCRdb holds only the in-frame ones, with some missing. The table includes fewer than 200,000 clones, 13% detected once. Sequencing was performed on central memory CD4+ T cells from blood. These receptors were obtained from a woman younger than 30 in good health. Both conserved end residues are part of each CDR3. A D gene is named only where the DNA matches it firmly. Clone sizes are given selectively: once, few, many, or a class where the clone is expanded.

>TRBD2|TRBV29-1|TRBJ2-1|few
TGCAGCGTGGGGACTAGCGGGAGGTCCTACAATGAGCAGTTCTTC
CSVGTSGRSYNEQFF
>TRBD1|TRBV29-1|TRBJ2-1|.
TGCAGCGTTGCCGGGACAGGGGCCCGCAATGAGCAGTTCTTC
CSVAGTGARNEQFF
>TRBD2|TRBV28|TRBJ2-3|.
TGTGCCAGCAGTCCCCGGACTAGCGGGACCTTCACAGATACGCAGTATTTT
CASSPRTSGTFTDTQYF
>TRBD2|TRBV6-5|TRBJ2-1|.
TGTGCCAGCAGTTATCGCGCTTCTAGCGGGAGTAATGAGCAGTTCTTC
CASSYRASSGSNEQFF
>.|TRBV7-2|TRBJ2-3|few
TGTGCCAGCAGCTTAGCTCCGGGGACAGATACGCAGTATTTT
CASSLAPGTDTQYF
>.|TRBV7-2|TRBJ2-2|.
TGTGCCAGCAGCTTGGACGGGGTTGGGAACACCGGGGAGCTGTTTTTT
CASSLDGVGNTGELFF
>.|TRBV30|TRBJ2-1|.
TGTGCCTGGAGTGGCAGCGGACTGGGTGAGCAGTTCTTC
CAWSGSGLGEQFF
>TRBD2|TRBV30|TRBJ2-3|.
TGTGCCTGGAATGGTGGGCTAGCGGGACGCACAGATACGCAGTATTTT
CAWNGGLAGRTDTQYF
>.|TRBV29-1|TRBJ2-5|few
TGCAGCGTCCCTAGTGGAGCCCAAGAGACCCAGTACTTC
CSVPSGAQETQYF
>.|TRBV19|TRBJ2-1|few
TGTGCCAGTAGTATAGATCCGACTCGCCCAGAGCAGTTCTTC
CASSIDPTRPEQFF
>.|TRBV5-1|TRBJ1-5|few
TGCGCCAGCAGGTTTGGGATTACAGGGAATCAGCCCCAGCATTTT
CASRFGITGNQPQHF
>.|TRBV6-4|TRBJ2-3|.
TGTGCCAGCAGTGTAGTTGAAGCAGATACGCAGTATTTT
CASSVVEADTQYF
>TRBD1|TRBV5-6|TRBJ1-4|.
TGTGCCAGCAGCATCTCCGGGACAGGGCGCGAAAAACTGTTTTTT
CASSISGTGREKLFF
>TRBD2|TRBV29-1|TRBJ2-1|few
TGCAGCACCTCCTTCGGGAGGGTCAATGAGCAGTTCTTC
CSTSFGRVNEQFF
>TRBD2|TRBV7-3|TRBJ2-1|.
TGTGCCAGCAGCTTAGGCAAACTAGCGGGGGACAATGAGCAGTTCTTC
CASSLGKLAGDNEQFF
>.|TRBV7-9|TRBJ1-3|few
TGTGCCAGTTCCAGCGATTCTGGAAACACCATATATTTT
CASSSDSGNTIYF
>.|TRBV15|TRBJ2-1|.
TGTGCCACCAGCAGGGACCAAGTAGGGGGAATTAAGCAGTTCTTC
CATSRDQVGGIKQFF
>TRBD2|TRBV5-1|TRBJ2-7|.
TGCGCCAGCAGCTTCGTGGCGGGAGGGACCTACGAGCAGTACTTC
CASSFVAGGTYEQYF